These T cell receptor beta chains were read from a single sample in a study of CXCR3-negative and CXCR3-positive naive CD8 T cells. Using the 5' RACE reads, TCRdb records one entry per CDR3 protein without DNA. Recorded for this sample: 46,000 or so distinct CDR3 sequences. Sequencing input: naive CXCR3- CD8+ T cells from blood. Receptor source: a human donor in good health. Some clones in this sample may be carry-over from other donors' samples. The CDR3 runs from the conserved cysteine through the conserved F or W. Clone size is stated in some rows and not others, as once, few, many or a class when expanded.

j_call: TRBJ1-2
v_call: TRBV6-2/TRBV6-3
clone_size: -
cdr3_aa: CASSYLKLNGYTF

j_call: TRBJ1-1
v_call: TRBV12-3/TRBV12-4
clone_size: -
cdr3_aa: CASSFTGMNTEAFF

j_call: TRBJ1-1
v_call: TRBV29-1
clone_size: -
cdr3_aa: CSATRMNTEAFF

j_call: TRBJ1-1
v_call: TRBV20-1
clone_size: -
cdr3_aa: CSAPTGGVEAFF

j_call: TRBJ2-1
v_call: TRBV28
clone_size: -
cdr3_aa: CASSPEGDLYNEQFF

j_call: TRBJ2-1
v_call: TRBV5-5
clone_size: -
cdr3_aa: CASSYYTSGINNEQFF

j_call: TRBJ2-1
v_call: TRBV28
clone_size: -
cdr3_aa: CASSPGESYNEQFF

j_call: TRBJ2-7
v_call: TRBV5-1
clone_size: medium-sized
cdr3_aa: CASSLSPDLYEQYF

j_call: TRBJ1-6
v_call: TRBV28
clone_size: -
cdr3_aa: CASSMDSSVPLHF

j_call: TRBJ1-5
v_call: TRBV19
clone_size: -
cdr3_aa: CASRGSSNQPQHF

j_call: TRBJ2-3
v_call: TRBV9
clone_size: -
cdr3_aa: CASSLRGETITDTQYF

j_call: TRBJ2-3
v_call: TRBV6-2/TRBV6-3
clone_size: medium-sized
cdr3_aa: CASSYVPGTGGESSDTQYF

j_call: TRBJ2-7
v_call: TRBV14
clone_size: -
cdr3_aa: CASSRYISYEQYF

j_call: TRBJ2-7
v_call: TRBV21-1
clone_size: -
cdr3_aa: CASSPGRWANYEQYF

j_call: TRBJ1-2
v_call: TRBV29-1
clone_size: -
cdr3_aa: CSVEPEPYGYTF

j_call: TRBJ2-7
v_call: TRBV2
clone_size: -
cdr3_aa: CVSSVTGNHEQYF

j_call: TRBJ1-2
v_call: TRBV20-1
clone_size: -
cdr3_aa: CSAAGQGISGYTF

j_call: TRBJ2-7
v_call: TRBV30
clone_size: -
cdr3_aa: CAWNRGGLRSREQYF

j_call: TRBJ2-7
v_call: TRBV7-9
clone_size: -
cdr3_aa: CASSSRGRDEQYF

j_call: TRBJ2-3
v_call: TRBV12-3/TRBV12-4
clone_size: -
cdr3_aa: CASRSIGADTQYF

j_call: TRBJ2-7
v_call: TRBV7-9
clone_size: -
cdr3_aa: CASSLTSGGSYEQYF

j_call: TRBJ2-3
v_call: TRBV15
clone_size: -
cdr3_aa: CATKGNRRDTQYF

j_call: TRBJ2-1
v_call: TRBV19
clone_size: -
cdr3_aa: CASVSGSSYNEQFF

j_call: TRBJ2-1
v_call: TRBV12-3/TRBV12-4
clone_size: -
cdr3_aa: CASSSGLAGDNEQFF

j_call: TRBJ2-2
v_call: TRBV4-3
clone_size: medium-sized
cdr3_aa: CASSQDRLAENTGELFF

j_call: TRBJ2-1
v_call: TRBV7-9
clone_size: -
cdr3_aa: CASSLALDEQFF

j_call: TRBJ2-3
v_call: TRBV5-1
clone_size: -
cdr3_aa: CASSSARKSTDTQYF

j_call: TRBJ2-5
v_call: TRBV14
clone_size: -
cdr3_aa: CASSQQGPVSETQYF

j_call: TRBJ2-1
v_call: TRBV3-1
clone_size: -
cdr3_aa: CASSQERSLGFDEQFF

j_call: TRBJ2-1
v_call: TRBV28
clone_size: -
cdr3_aa: CASSLVARSSYNEQFF

j_call: TRBJ2-1
v_call: TRBV5-1
clone_size: -
cdr3_aa: CASSTRPYNEQFF